This TCR beta chain was profiled in a study of T cells expressing NK-cell markers. About the study: Obtained from sorted CD3+CD56+NKG2C+, CD3+CD56+NKG2C- and CD3+CD56-NKG2C+ T cells were the TCR beta repertoires.

Study-wide points: Of the CD8+ T cells in 5 to 7 donors, about 1.0-7.0% belonged to dominant NKG2C+ clonotypes. Clarity on HCMV specificity was lacking for the expanded NKG2C+ T cell clones.

Following a re-call of the 5' RACE reads, TCRdb has one entry per CDR3 protein and lacks DNA. The sample has a few hundred thousand distinct CDR3 sequences. Of note for this clonotype: The antigen remains unidentified.

The germline V gene has CDR1 DFQATT and CDR2 SNEGSKA (reference sequence). The CDR3 extends over 14 amino acids. The sequenced material came from blood T cells: a sorted CD56 or NKG2C T cell subset, CD4+ or CD8+ T cells, or bulk PBMC T cells (not recorded which). This rearrangement joins TRBV20-1 to TRBJ1-1; TCRdb gives TRBD1 as the D gene, but with no DNA this cannot be confirmed. The TCR originated in a man aged 18 to 35 in good health. The CDR3 is CSAATGAMNTEAFF.